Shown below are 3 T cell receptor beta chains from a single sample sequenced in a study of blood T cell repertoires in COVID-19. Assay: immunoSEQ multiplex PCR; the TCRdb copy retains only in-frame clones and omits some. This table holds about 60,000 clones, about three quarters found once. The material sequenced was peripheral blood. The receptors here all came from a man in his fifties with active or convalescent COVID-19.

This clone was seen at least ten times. For the CDR3, the DNA is TGTGCCAGCAGCCAGATGCCCGGCGGGTCGGGGGCCTACGAGCAGTACTTC. It yields the protein CASSQMPGGSGAYEQYF. The chain combines TRBV3-1 (or the pseudogene TRBV3-2) with TRBJ2-7; weak D call: TRBD2 (6 bases). V lost 3 bases, J lost 2 bases, and 20 bases lay in between. This CDR3 is 17 amino acids long. Germline-derived CDR1 and CDR2 are LGHDT and YNNKEL (reference sequence).

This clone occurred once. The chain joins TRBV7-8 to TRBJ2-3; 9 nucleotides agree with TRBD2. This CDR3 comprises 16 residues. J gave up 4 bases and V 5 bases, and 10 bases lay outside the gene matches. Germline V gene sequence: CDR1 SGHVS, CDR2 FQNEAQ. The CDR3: CASSISGRLGADTQYF. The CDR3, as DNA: TGTGCCAGCAGCATCAGCGGGAGGCTCGGGGCAGATACGCAGTATTTT.

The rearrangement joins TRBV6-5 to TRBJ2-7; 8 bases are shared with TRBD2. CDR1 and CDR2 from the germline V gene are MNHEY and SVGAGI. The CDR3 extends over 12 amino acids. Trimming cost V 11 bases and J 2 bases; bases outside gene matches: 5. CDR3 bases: TGTGCCTATAGCGGGGAAACCTACGAGCAGTACTTC. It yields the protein CAYSGETYEQYF.